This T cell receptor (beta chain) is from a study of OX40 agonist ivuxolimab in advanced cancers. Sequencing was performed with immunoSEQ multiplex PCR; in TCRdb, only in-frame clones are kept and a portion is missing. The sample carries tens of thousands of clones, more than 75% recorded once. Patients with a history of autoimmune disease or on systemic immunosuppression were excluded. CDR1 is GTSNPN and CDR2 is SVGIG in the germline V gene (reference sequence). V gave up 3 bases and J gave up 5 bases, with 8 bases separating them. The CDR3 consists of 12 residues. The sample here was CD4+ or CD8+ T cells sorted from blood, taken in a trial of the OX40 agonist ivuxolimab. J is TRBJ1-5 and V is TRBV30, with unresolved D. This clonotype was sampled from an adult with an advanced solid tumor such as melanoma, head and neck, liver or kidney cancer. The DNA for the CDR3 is TGTGCCTGGAGGGAGGAGTATCAGCCCCAGCATTTT. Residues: CAWREEYQPQHF.